These 2 T cell receptor beta chains share one sample of origin, sequenced in a study of blood T cell repertoires in COVID-19. Profiling relied on immunoSEQ multiplex PCR, and the TCRdb table lists in-frame clones only, not all of them. The sample has about 100,000 clones, about 85% seen once. The sequencing input was peripheral blood. Every receptor here comes from a woman between 65 and 79 years old with acute or convalescent COVID-19.

This clone was seen only once. The V call is TRBV28, the J call TRBJ2-5; TRBD2 is a possible D gene (5 bases). CDR3 length: 14 residues. In germline, CDR1 is MDHEN, CDR2 SYDVKM. V was trimmed by 2 bases and J by 2 bases, leaving 9 bases between them. The CDR3 DNA reads TGTGCCAGCAGTTTAGGGCGGACTCAAGAGACCCAGTACTTC. Residues: CASSLGRTQETQYF.

The chain has TRBV6-2 or TRBV6-3 and TRBJ2-7; the D is unclear. This CDR3 spans 13 amino acids. The germline V gene has CDR1 MNHEY and CDR2 SVGEGT. V lost 4 bases and J 7 bases, leaving 14 bases between the germline ends. The CDR3 nucleotides read TGTGCCAGCAGTTGCCGGCAGACAAGGGAGCAGTACGTC. Amino acid sequence: CASSCRQTREQYV.